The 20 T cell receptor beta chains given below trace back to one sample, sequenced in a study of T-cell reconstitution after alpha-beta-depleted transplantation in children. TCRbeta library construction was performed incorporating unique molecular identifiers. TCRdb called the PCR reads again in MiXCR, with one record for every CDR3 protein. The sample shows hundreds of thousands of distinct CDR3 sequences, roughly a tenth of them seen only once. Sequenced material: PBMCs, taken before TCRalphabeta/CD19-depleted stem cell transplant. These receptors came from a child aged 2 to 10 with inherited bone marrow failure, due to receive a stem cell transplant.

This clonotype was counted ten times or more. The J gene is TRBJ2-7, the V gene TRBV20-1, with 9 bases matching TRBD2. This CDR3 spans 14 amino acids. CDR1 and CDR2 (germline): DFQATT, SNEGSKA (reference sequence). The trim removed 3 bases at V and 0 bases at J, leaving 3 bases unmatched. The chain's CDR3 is CSASLAGDSYEQYF. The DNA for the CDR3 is TGCAGTGCTAGTTTAGCGGGAGACTCCTACGAGCAGTACTTC.

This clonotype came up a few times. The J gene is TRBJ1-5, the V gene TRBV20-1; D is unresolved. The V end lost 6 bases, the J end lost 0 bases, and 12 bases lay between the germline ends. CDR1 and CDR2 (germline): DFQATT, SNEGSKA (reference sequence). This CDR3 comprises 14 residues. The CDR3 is CSASRQHSNQPQHF. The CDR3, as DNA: TGCAGTGCAAGTAGGCAGCATAGCAATCAGCCCCAGCATTTT.

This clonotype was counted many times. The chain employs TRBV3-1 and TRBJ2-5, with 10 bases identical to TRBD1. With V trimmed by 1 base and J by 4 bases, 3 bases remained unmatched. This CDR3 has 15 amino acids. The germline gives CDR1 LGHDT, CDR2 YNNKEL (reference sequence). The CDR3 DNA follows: TGTGCCAGCAGCCAAGGGGGGACAGGGGTAGAGACCCAGTACTTC. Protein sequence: CASSQGGTGVETQYF.

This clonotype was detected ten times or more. CDR3 nucleotide sequence: TGTGCCAGCAGTTTTTTTCTAGGAGGGGGCATGGATACGCAGTATTTT. This codes for CASSFFLGGGMDTQYF. This sequence joins TRBV12-3 or TRBV12-4 and TRBJ2-3; D is possibly TRBD1 (7 bases). The CDR3 is made up of 16 amino acids. V lost 3 bases to trimming and J lost 6 bases, with 19 bases between them.

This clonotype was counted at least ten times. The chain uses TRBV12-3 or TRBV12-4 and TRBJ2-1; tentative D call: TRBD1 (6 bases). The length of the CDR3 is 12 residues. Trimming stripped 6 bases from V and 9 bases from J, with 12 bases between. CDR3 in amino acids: CASSEQGFEQFF. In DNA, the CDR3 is TGTGCCAGCAGCGAACAGGGATTTGAGCAGTTCTTC.

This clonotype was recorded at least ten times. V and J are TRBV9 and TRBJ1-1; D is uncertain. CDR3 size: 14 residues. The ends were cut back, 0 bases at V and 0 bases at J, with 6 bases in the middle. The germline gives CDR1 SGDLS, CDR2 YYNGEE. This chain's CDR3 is CASSVASLNTEAFF. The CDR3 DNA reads TGTGCCAGCAGCGTAGCTTCGCTGAACACTGAAGCTTTCTTT. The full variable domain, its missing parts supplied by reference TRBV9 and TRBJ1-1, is DSGVTQTPKHLITATGQRVTLRCSPRSGDLSVYWYQQSLDQGLQFLIQYYNGEERAKGNILERFSAQQFPDLHSELNLSSLELGDSALYFCASSVASLNTEAFFGQGTRLTVV.

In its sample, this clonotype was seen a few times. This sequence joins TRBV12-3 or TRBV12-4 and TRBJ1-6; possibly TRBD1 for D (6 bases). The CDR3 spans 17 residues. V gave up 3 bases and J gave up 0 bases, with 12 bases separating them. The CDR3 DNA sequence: TGTGCCAGCAGTTTGGGGGCCACAAGCTCCTATAATTCACCCCTCCACTTT. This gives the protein CASSLGATSSYNSPLHF.

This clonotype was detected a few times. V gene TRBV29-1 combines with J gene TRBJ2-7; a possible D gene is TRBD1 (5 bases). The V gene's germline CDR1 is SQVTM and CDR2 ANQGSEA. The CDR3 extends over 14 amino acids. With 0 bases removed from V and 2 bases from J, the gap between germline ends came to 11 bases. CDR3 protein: CSVEEGASPYEQYF. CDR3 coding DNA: TGCAGCGTTGAAGAAGGGGCCAGCCCCTACGAGCAGTACTTC.

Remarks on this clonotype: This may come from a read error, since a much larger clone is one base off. The CDR3 nucleotides are TGTGCCAGCACCAACCCAGACTACACTGAAAAACTGTTTTTT. It is translated as CASTNPDYTEKLFF. This chain joins TRBV28 and TRBJ1-4; D not resolved. The V and J ends lost 7 bases and 7 bases respectively, with 16 bases between them. The CDR3 spans 14 residues. Germline V CDR1 and CDR2: MDHEN, SYDVKM.

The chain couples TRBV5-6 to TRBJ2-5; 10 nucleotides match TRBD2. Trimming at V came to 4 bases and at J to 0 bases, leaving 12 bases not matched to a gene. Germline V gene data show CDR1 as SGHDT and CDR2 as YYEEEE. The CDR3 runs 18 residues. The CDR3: CASSPTGLAASYQETQYF. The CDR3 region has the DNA TGTGCCAGCAGCCCGACTGGACTAGCGGCATCGTACCAAGAGACCCAGTACTTC.

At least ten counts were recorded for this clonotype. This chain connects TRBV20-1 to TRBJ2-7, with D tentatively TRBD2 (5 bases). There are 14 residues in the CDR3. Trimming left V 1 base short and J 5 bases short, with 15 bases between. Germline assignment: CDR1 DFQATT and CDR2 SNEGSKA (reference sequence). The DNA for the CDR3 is TGCAGTGCTAGAGCCGGGATTCGCCGGAACGAGCAGTACTTC. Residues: CSARAGIRRNEQYF.

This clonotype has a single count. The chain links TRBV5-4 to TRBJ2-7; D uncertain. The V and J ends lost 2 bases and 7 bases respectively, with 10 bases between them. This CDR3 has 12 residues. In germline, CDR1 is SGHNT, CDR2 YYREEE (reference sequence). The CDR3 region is CASSLRAREQYF. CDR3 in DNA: TGTGCCAGCAGCTTACGCGCCCGAGAGCAGTACTTC.

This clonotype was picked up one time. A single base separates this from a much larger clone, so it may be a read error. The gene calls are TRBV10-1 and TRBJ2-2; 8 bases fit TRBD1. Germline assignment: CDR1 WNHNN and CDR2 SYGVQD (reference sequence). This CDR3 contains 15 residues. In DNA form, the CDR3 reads TGCGCCAGCAGTGATGGACAGGGAAGCACCGGGGAGCTGCTTTTT. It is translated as CASSDGQGSTGELLF.

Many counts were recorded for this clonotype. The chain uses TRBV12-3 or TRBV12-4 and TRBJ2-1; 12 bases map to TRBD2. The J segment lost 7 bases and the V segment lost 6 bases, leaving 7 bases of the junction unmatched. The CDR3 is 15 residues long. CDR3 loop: CASSPGLAGLNEQFF. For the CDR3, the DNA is TGTGCCAGCAGCCCAGGACTAGCGGGACTTAATGAGCAGTTCTTC.

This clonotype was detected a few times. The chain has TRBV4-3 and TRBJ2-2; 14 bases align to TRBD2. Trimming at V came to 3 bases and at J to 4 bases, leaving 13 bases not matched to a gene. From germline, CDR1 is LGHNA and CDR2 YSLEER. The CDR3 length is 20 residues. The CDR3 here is CASSQEIGLAGGAGTGELFF. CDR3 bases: TGCGCCAGCAGCCAGGAAATTGGACTAGCGGGAGGTGCGGGCACCGGGGAGCTGTTTTTT.

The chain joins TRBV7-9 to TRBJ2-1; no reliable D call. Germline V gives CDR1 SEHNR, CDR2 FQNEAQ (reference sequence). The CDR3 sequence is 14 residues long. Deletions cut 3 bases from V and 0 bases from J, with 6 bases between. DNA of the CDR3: TGTGCCAGCAGCTTTAGGGTCTCCTACAATGAGCAGTTCTTC. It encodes CASSFRVSYNEQFF.

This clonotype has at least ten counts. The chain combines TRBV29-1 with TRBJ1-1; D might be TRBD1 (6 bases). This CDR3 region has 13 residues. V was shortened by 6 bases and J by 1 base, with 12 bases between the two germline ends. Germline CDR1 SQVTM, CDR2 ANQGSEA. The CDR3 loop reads CSVVQGTNTEAFF. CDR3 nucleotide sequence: TGCAGCGTCGTACAGGGTACGAACACTGAAGCTTTCTTT.

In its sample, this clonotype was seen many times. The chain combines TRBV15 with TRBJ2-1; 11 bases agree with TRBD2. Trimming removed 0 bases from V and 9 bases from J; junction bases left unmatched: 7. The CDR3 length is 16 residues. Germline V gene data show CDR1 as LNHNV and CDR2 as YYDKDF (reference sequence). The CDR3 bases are TGTGCCACCAGCAGAGATAAACTAGCGGGAGTAAGTGAGCAGTTCTTC. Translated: CATSRDKLAGVSEQFF.

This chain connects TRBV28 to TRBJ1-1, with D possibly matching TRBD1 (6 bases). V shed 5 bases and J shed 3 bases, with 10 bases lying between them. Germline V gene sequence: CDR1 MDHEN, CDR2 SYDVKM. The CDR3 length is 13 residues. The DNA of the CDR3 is TGTGCCAGCAGTGACACAGGGCACACTGAAGCTTTCTTT. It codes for CASSDTGHTEAFF.

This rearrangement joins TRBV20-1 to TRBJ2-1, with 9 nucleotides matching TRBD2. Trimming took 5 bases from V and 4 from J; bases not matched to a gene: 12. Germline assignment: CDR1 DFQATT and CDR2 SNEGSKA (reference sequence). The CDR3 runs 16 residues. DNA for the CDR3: TGCAGTGCTCAGTCCCCTAGCGGGAAAGGATACAATGAGCAGTTCTTC. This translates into CSAQSPSGKGYNEQFF.